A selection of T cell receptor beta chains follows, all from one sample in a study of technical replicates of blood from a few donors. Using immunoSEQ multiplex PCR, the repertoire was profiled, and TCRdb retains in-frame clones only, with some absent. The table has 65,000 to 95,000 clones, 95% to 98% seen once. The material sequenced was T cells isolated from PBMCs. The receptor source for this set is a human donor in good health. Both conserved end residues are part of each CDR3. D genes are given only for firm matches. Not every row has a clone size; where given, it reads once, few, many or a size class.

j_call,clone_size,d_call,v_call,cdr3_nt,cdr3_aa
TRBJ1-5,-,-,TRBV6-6,TGTGCCAGCAGTCGCCCCGGTTCCAATCAGCCCCAGCATTTT,CASSRPGSNQPQHF
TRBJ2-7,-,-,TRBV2,TGTGCCAGCAGTGAAGTGGAGGTAGCGGACTACGAGCAGTACTTC,CASSEVEVADYEQYF
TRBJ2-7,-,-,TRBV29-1,TGCAGCGTTCCCATGTACCCACCAGCGATGGGGCAGTACTTC,CSVPMYPPAMGQYF
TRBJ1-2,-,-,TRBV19,TGTGCCAGTAGTATAGGGGGAGGGGATGGCTACACCTTC,CASSIGGGDGYTF
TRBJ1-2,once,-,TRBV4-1,TGCGCCAGCAGCCAAGATTTGTCAGGGGATCTTCCCTTC,CASSQDLSGDLPF
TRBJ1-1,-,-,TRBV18,TGTGCCAGCTCAATCGTATTGAACACTGAAGCTTTCTTT,CASSIVLNTEAFF
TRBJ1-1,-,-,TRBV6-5,TGTGCCAGCAGTCAGGGTCGCACTGAAGCTTTCTTT,CASSQGRTEAFF
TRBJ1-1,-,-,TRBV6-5,TGTGCCAGCAGACCCCCTTGGACAGTGAACACTGAAGCTTTCTTT,CASRPPWTVNTEAFF
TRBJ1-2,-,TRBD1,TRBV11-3,TGTGCCAGCAGCTCGGGGGTGGGACAGCGAATCCCTAACTATGGCTACACCTTC,CASSSGVGQRIPNYGYTF
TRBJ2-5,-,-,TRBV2,TGTGCCAGCAGTGATCGGGACTCGTACTTC,CASSDRDSYF
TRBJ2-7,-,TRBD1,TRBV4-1,TGCGCCAGCAGCCGGACAGGAGACTCCTACGAGCAGTACTTC,CASSRTGDSYEQYF
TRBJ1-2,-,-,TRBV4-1,TGCGCCAGCAGCCATAAGGGGGAGCCGGGCTACACCTTC,CASSHKGEPGYTF
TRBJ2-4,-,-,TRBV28,TGTGCCAGCATCCCCACAGGGAGGGGCATTCAGTACTTC,CASIPTGRGIQYF
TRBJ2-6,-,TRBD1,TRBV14,TGTGCCAGCAGCCAGACAGGGGTTGGGGCCAACGTCCTGACTTTC,CASSQTGVGANVLTF
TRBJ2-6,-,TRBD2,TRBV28,TGTGCCAGCAGTTTATGGGAGGGACTGGCGGGGGGTAAAGCTGGGGCCAACGTCCTGACTTTC,CASSLWEGLAGGKAGANVLTF
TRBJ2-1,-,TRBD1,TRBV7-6,TGTGCCAGCAGCTTTTCATACCTAGGACAGGGAAACAATGAGCAGTTCTTC,CASSFSYLGQGNNEQFF
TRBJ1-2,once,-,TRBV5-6,TGTGCCAGCAGCTTGGCCAGCTATGGCTACACCTTC,CASSLASYGYTF
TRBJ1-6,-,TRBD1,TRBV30,TGTGCCTGGAGGGACAGGGGGCCCTCACCCCTCCACTTT,CAWRDRGPSPLHF
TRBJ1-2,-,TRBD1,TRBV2,TGTGCCAGCACTACGGACAGGGAACATGGCTACACCTTC,CASTTDREHGYTF
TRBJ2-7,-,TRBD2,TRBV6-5,TGTGCCAGCAGTTACTGGACTCGCGGGGGGTACGAGCAGTACTTC,CASSYWTRGGYEQYF
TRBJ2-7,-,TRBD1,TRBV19,TGTGCCAGTAGCCCATTGGCGGGACAGGGCGAGCAGTACTTC,CASSPLAGQGEQYF
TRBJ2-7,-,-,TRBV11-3,TGTGCCAGCAGCCCTAGCGCCTCCTCCTACGAGCAGTACTTC,CASSPSASSYEQYF
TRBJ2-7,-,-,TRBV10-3,TGTGCCATCAGGGGGGCAGATCGGAGCTCCTACGAGCAGTACTTC,CAIRGADRSSYEQYF
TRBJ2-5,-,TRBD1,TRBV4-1,TGCGCCAGCAGCCACCTAGGACAGGGGTCAGATGAGACCCAGTACTTC,CASSHLGQGSDETQYF
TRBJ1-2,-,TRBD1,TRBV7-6,TGTGCCAGCAGCACCGCCATTGACAGGGAAGGAATAGGTGGCTACACCTTC,CASSTAIDREGIGGYTF
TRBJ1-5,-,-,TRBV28,-,CASSSSGRQGRNQPQHF